This T cell receptor beta chain comes out of a study of shared clonotypes between healthy human individuals (dated by TCRdb to 2018 to 2020). For the wider study: A few men and two women, aged 18 to 49 years, made up the cohort. To estimate repertoire size and how much clonotypes are shared between individuals, the study performed deep sequencing of blood TCR repertoires from 4 to 6 healthy adults. Per donor, leukapheresis produced somewhere between about 0.94 and 8.9 billion PBMCs. For each donor, CD4 naive and CD4 memory were each run on three plates, CD8 naive on two plates, and CD8 memory on one plate. To increase sequencing depth and limit assay-specific biases, different laboratories used diverse techniques to prepare libraries and sequence TCR repertoires.

In the case of this clone: Its binding antigen is unknown. No base-level quality is on record; no much larger clone is a single base apart.

V and J are trimmed by 5 bases and 2 bases, and the gene matches miss 15 bases of the junction. From cysteine to phenylalanine, the CDR3 is 17 amino acids long. Only the CDR3 part of the read is kept: 51 bases, read in frame from the first base. Via the germline V gene, CDR1 is KGHSH and CDR2 LQKENI. Donors were healthy HIV-negative adults with no recently reported acute infections or vaccinations. Every donor was a Caucasian adult living in Nashville, Tennessee, USA. CD4+ T cells were enriched by magnetic negative selection, after which naive cells were positively selected on CD45RA and the negative fraction was taken as the memory subset. Blood was collected by leukapheresis, and PBMCs were isolated by Ficoll-Histopaque density gradient centrifugation and then cryopreserved in liquid nitrogen vapor phase. Analytical flow cytometry was used to check the purity and quantity of every magnetically sorted T cell population. Genomic DNA was isolated from each sorted fraction and quantified by UV absorbance on a Nanodrop 2000c.

Study-wide conclusions, independent of this receptor: Estimated clonotype richness was generally larger for naive than for memory subsets. Pairwise subsampling led to the expectation that sequencing depth would affect the degree of clonotype sharing among donors. Incomplete sequencing was indicated by rarefaction of sorted-subset datasets, despite the large sequencing depth. Higher generation probabilities were observed for clonotypes shared by all four sorted-subset donors than for non-shared clonotypes. The genetic and exposure-history diversity represented was limited by the small number of donors. Sampling was restricted to blood, and TCR repertoires in tissues likely differ from the TCR repertoires found in blood. Sharing across several donors was observed for approximately 5% of naive CD4, under 4% of naive CD8, roughly 2.3% of memory CD4, and approximately 0.41% of memory CD8 clonotypes.

Using the deep immunoSEQ assay, TCR CDR3 regions were amplified from genomic DNA by multiplex PCR. Genomic DNA extracted from each cell subset was distributed evenly over all wells of several immunoSEQ 96-well plates, and each plate served as one replicate. For sorted subsets, around 200 ng genomic DNA, equal to some 28,000 T cell genomes, was loaded into each replicate PCR. Purified libraries were quantified with a Qubit 3.0 fluorometer, sized on a Bioanalyzer 2100, and re-quantified with the KAPA Library Quantification kit. Each immunoSEQ 96-well plate was sequenced on its own single-read 150-cycle Illumina NextSeq 550 flow cell. From the authors' description of their analysis: Because the immunoSEQ output held only junctional sequences and lacked quality scores, the filtering could not match the filtering applied to full-length reads. Sequences were annotated with PyIR, a Python wrapper for IgBLAST v1.9, and V/J genes and CDR3 were assigned using IMGT germline references. Reads were removed for weak V/J assignments (E-value above 1e-6), missing CDR3, stop codons, out-of-frame junctions, or ambiguous translated residues. V3J clonotypes were defined by identical inferred V gene, J gene, and CDR3 amino acid sequence. The percentage overlap between two repertoires was calculated by dividing the number of shared unique clonotypes by the size of the smaller repertoire. RTK rarefaction, the Chao1 estimator, and Recon v2.1 estimates of unobserved clonotypes were used to assess repertoire richness. Generation probabilities were computed with OLGA for all TCRbeta clonotypes obtained by the gDNA method from several donors. The immuneACCESS repertoire file appears here via TCRdb, limited to in-frame rearrangements. These files lack a portion of the clones; in checked studies, under half of the deficit traces to unresolved V genes, and the cause of the others is not known. For V, J and clone size, that table is used; D and trimming come from the DNA. A total of about 2.4 million clones appear in this sample, under 95% of them only once. Together, the top ten hold roughly 0.36% of the sample.

The sample was naive CD4+ T cells from PBMCs. The intended sense of this specimen's cell subset or site label: CD45RA+ positively selected. This TCR came from a man between 18 and 29 years old in good health. Some clones in this sample may be carry-over from other donors' samples. The V gene is TRBV18 and the J gene is TRBJ2-7, with TRBD1 matching 7 junction bases. Here is the DNA: TGTGCCAGCTCAAACCGCGTTGACAGGGTTCGGGCCTACGAGCAGTACTTC. Its coded protein is CASSNRVDRVRAYEQYF.